This T cell receptor (beta chain) was documented in a study of blood T cells in healthy people across ages. At the level of the study: Researchers report that template switching captured about one barcoded beta molecule per two T cells.

With a J-beta primer mix and a sample-barcoded 5' primer, a second PCR ran about 7 to 11 cycles. One entry per CDR3 protein, called by TCRdb with MiXCR from the 5' RACE reads. The data contain around 940,000 distinct CDR3 sequences, roughly 50% of them seen just once; the ten biggest clones take up about 21%. In the case of this clonotype: Antigen unknown.

Study-level results: Unsorted PBMCs blocked a conclusive comparison of naive and antigen-experienced cells.

The CDR3 length is 17 residues. Trimming took 6 bases from V and 1 from J, leaving 19 bases between them. CDR1 SGHRS and CDR2 YFSETQ come from the germline V gene. Isolation per sample recovered at least 6 million PBMCs. The clonotype was recovered from a woman aged 55-70 years in good health. The chain combines TRBV5-1 with TRBJ2-2, with D possibly being TRBD2 (6 bases). Sequencing input: blood. CDR3 amino acids: CASTHSGGGRNTGELFF. CDR3 bases: TGCGCCAGCACCCATTCTGGGGGAGGAAGGAACACCGGGGAGCTGTTTTTT. Drawing the rest from reference TRBV5-1 and TRBJ2-2, the complete variable domain is KAGVTQTPRYLIKTRGQQVTLSCSPISGHRSVSWYQQTPGQGLQFLFEYFSETQRNKGNFPGRFSGRQFSNSRSEMNVSTLELGDSALYLCASTHSGGGRNTGELFFGEGSRLTVL.